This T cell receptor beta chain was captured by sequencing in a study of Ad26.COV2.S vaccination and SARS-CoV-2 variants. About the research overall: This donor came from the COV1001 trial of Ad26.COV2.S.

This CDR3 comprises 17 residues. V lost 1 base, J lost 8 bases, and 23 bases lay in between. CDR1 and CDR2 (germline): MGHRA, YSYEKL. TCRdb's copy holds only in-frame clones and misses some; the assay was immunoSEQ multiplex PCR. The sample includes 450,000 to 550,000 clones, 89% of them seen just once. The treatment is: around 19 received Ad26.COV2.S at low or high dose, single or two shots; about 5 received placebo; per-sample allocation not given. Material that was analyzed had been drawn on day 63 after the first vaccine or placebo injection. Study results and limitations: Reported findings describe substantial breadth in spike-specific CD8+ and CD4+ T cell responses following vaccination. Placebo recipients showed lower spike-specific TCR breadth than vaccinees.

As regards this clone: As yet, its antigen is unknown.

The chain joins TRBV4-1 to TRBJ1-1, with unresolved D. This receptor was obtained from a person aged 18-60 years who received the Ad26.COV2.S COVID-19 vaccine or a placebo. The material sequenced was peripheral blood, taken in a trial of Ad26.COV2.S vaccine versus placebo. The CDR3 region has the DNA TGCGCCAGCAGCCAAGCTGTTGTCGGATTCGGGAAGACCGAAGCTTTCTTT. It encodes CASSQAVVGFGKTEAFF.